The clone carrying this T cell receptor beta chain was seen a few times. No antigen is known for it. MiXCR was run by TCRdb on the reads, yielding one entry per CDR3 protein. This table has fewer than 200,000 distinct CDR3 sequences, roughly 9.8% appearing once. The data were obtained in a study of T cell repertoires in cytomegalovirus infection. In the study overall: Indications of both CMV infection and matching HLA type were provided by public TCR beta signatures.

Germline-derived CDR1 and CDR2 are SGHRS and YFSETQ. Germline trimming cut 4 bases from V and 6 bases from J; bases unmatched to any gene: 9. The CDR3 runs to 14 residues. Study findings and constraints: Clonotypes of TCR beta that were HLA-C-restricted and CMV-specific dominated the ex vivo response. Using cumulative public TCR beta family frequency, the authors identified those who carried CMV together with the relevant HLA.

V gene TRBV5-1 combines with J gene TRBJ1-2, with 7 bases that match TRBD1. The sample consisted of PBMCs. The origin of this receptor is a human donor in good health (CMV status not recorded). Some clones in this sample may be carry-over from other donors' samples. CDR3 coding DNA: TGCGCCAGCAGCCACGGGACAGTTGCTGATGGCTACACCTTC. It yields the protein CASSHGTVADGYTF.